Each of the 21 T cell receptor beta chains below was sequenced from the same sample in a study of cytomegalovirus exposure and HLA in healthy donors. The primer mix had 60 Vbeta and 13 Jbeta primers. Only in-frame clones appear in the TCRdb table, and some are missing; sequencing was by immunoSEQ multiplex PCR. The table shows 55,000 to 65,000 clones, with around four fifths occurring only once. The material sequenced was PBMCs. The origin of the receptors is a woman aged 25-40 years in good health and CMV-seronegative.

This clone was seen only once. The CDR3, as DNA: TGTGCCATCAGTGTAGCGGGGGATAGCACAGATACGCAGTATTTT. This gives the protein CAISVAGDSTDTQYF. The chain couples TRBV10-3 to TRBJ2-3; 9 nucleotides line up with TRBD2. Losses at the gene ends were 4 bases for V and 0 bases for J; bases not matched to a gene: 2. The CDR3 length is 15 residues. Germline CDR1 is ENHRY and CDR2 is SYGVKD.

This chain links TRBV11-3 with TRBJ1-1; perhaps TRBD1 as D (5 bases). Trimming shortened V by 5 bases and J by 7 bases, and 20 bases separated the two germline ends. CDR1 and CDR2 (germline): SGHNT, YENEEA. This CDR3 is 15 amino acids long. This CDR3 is CASSTRDGRRVEAFF. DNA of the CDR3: TGTGCCAGCAGCACGCGGGACGGAAGAAGGGTTGAAGCTTTCTTT. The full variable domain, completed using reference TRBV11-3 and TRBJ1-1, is EAGVVQSPRYKIIEKKQPVAFWCNPISGHNTLYWYLQNLGQGPELLIRYENEEAVDDSQLPKDRFSAERLKGVDSTLKIQPAELGDSAVYLCASSTRDGRRVEAFFGQGTRLTVV.

The CDR3 loop is CASSLQSTPTLYGYTF. CDR3 DNA: TGTGCCAGCAGCTTACAATCCACCCCTACTCTCTATGGCTACACCTTC. The chain carries TRBV7-3 and TRBJ1-2; D is unclear. Germline CDR1 SGHTA, CDR2 FQGTGA. V was pared by 2 bases and J by 4 bases, with 17 bases between. The CDR3 extends over 16 amino acids.

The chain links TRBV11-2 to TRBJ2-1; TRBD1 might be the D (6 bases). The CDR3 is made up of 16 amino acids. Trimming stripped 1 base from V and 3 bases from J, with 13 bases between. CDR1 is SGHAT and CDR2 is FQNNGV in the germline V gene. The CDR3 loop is CASSLVESGVYNEQFF. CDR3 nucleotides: TGTGCCAGCAGCTTAGTTGAGTCAGGGGTCTACAATGAGCAGTTCTTC.

The CDR3 DNA sequence: TGTGCCAGCCCAGGGAACAAAGGCTACACCTTC. Its protein product is CASPGNKGYTF. V usage is TRBV11-2 and J usage is TRBJ1-2, with TRBD1 as a possible D gene (5 bases). This CDR3 has 11 residues. Germline assignment: CDR1 SGHAT and CDR2 FQNNGV. The V and J ends lost 8 bases and 8 bases respectively, with 12 bases between them.

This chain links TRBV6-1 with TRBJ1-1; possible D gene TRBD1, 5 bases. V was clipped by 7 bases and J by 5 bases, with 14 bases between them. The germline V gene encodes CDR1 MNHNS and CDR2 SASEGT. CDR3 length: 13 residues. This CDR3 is CASTPLGGTEAFF. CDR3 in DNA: TGTGCCAGCACCCCTCTTGGGGGGACTGAAGCTTTCTTT.

CDR3 residues: CASSPSRTAGNTIYF. The CDR3 region has the DNA TGTGCCAGCAGTCCCTCTCGGACAGCTGGAAACACCATATATTTT. The chain joins TRBV6-6 to TRBJ1-3; maybe TRBD1 (6 bases). V was pared by 5 bases and J by 2 bases, with 13 bases between. The CDR3 spans 15 residues. Germline assignment: CDR1 MNHNY and CDR2 SVGAGI (reference sequence).

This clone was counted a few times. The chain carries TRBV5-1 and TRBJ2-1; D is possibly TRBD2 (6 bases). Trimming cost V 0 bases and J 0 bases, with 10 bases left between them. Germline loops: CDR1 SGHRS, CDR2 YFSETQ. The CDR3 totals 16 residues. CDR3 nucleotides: TGCGCCAGCAGCTTGGCACTGGGGGGCTCCTACAATGAGCAGTTCTTC. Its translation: CASSLALGGSYNEQFF.

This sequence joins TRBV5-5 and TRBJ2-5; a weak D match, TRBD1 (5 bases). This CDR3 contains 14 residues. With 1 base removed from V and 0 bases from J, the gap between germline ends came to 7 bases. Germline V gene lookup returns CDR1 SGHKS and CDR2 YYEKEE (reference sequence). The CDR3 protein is CASSLRQNQETQYF. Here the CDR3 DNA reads TGTGCCAGCAGCTTGCGACAGAACCAAGAGACCCAGTACTTC.

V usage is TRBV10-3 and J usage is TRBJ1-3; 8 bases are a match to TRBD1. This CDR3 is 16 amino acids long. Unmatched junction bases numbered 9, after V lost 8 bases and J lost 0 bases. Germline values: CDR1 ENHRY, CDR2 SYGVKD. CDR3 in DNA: TGTGCCATCGGGGGGACAGGTGCCTTCTCTGGAAACACCATATATTTT. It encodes CAIGGTGAFSGNTIYF.

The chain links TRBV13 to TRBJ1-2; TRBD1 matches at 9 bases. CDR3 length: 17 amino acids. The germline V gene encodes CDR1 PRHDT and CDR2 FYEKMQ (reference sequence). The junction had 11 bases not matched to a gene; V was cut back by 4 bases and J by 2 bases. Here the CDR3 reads CASSWYLRQGVNYGYTF. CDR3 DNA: TGTGCCAGCAGCTGGTATCTAAGACAGGGGGTAAACTATGGCTACACCTTC.

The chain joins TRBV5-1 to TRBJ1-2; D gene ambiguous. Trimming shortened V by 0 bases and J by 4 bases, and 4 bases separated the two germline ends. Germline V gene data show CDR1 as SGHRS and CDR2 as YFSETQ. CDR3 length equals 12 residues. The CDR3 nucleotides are TGCGCCAGCAGCTTGGCAGGCTATGGCTACACCTTC. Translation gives CASSLAGYGYTF.

CDR3 sequence: CASSFGRSDNEQFF. For the CDR3, the DNA is TGTGCCAGCAGCTTTGGCAGGTCTGACAATGAGCAGTTCTTC. This chain connects TRBV5-6 to TRBJ2-1; no firm D call. The CDR3 consists of 14 residues. The V gene lost 2 bases and the J gene lost 5 bases, with 11 bases spanning the gap. CDR1 is SGHDT, CDR2 YYEEEE, per germline.

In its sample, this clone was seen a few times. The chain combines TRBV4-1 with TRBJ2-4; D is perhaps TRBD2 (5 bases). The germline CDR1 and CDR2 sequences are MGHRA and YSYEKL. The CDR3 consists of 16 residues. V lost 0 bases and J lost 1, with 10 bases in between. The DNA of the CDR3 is TGCGCCAGCAGCCAAGATACAGCGGCCGCCAAAAACATTCAGTACTTC. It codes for CASSQDTAAAKNIQYF.

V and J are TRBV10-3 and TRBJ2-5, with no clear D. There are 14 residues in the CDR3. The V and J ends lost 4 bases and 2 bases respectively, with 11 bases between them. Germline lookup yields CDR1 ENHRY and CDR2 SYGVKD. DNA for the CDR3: TGTGCCATCAGTGGAGGAGAAGGTCAAGAGACCCAGTACTTC. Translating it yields CAISGGEGQETQYF.

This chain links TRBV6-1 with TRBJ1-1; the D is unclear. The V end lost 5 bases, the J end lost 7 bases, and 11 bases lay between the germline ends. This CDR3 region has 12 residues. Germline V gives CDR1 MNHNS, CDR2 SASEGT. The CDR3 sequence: CASSWWAGEAFF. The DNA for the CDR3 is TGTGCCAGCAGTTGGTGGGCCGGTGAAGCTTTCTTT.

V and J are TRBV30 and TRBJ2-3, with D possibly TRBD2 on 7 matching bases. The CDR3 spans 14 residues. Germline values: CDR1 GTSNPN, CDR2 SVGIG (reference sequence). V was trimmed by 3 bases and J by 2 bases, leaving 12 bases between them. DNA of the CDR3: TGTGCCTGGAGGGGGGGGGCGCACACAGATACGCAGTATTTT. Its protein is CAWRGGAHTDTQYF.

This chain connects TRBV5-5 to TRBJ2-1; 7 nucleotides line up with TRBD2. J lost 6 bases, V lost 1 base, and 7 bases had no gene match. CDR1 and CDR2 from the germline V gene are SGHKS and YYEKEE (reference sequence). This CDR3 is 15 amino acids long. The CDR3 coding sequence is TGTGCCAGCAGCTTGACAGGACTAGTGCCCAATGAGCAGTTCTTC. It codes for CASSLTGLVPNEQFF.

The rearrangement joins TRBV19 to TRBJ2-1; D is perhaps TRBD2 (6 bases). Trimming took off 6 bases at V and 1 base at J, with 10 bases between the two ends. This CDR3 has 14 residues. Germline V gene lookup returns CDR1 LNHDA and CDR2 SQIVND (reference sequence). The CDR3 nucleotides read TGTGCCAGTAGCCTGACTAGTTCCTACAATGAGCAGTTCTTC. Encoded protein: CASSLTSSYNEQFF.

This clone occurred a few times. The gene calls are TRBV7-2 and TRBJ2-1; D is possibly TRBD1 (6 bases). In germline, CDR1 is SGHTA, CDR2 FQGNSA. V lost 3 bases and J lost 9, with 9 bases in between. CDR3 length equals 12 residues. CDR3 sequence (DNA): TGTGCCAGCAGCTTGGGGGCGGGTGAGCAGTTCTTC. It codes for CASSLGAGEQFF.

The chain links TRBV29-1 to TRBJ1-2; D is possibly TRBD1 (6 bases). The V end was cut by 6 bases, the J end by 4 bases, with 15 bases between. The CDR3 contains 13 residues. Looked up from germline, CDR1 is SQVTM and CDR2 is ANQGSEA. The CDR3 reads CSVRQGSLYGYTF. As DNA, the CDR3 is TGCAGCGTGAGGCAGGGGTCGCTCTATGGCTACACCTTC.